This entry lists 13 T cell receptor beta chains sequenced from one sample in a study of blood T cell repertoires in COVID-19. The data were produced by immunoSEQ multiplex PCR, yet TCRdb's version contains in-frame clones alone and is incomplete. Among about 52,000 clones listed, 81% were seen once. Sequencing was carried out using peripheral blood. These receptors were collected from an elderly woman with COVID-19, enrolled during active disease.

CDR3 in DNA: TGTGCCAGCAGTCCGACAGGGATCTATGGCTACACCTTC. Amino acids: CASSPTGIYGYTF. The genes are TRBV6-2 or TRBV6-3 and TRBJ1-2, with TRBD1 matching over 7 bases. The length of the CDR3 is 13 residues. V was pared by 5 bases and J by 4 bases, with 4 bases of the junction left unmatched. CDR1 and CDR2 (germline): MNHEY, SVGEGT.

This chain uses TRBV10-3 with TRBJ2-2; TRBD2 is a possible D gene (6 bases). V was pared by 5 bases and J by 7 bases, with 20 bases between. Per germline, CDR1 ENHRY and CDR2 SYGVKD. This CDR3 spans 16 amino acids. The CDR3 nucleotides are TGTGCCATCAGTAACCCAGGGACTCCCTCCTACGGGGAGCTGTTTTTT. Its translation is CAISNPGTPSYGELFF.

CDR3 sequence (DNA): TGCGCCAGCAGACCCGGGGTGGGAGACGAGCAGTACTTC. It translates to CASRPGVGDEQYF. The genes are TRBV5-1 and TRBJ2-7, with a tentative D call TRBD2 (5 bases). The V and J ends lost 5 bases and 5 bases respectively, with 14 bases between them. The CDR3 consists of 13 residues. The germline V gene encodes CDR1 SGHRS and CDR2 YFSETQ.

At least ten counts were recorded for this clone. The CDR3, as DNA: TGTGCCAGCTCACCGCGTATCGGGACAGGGCTCGGTGAGCAGTTCTTC. It encodes CASSPRIGTGLGEQFF. This chain links TRBV18 with TRBJ2-1; TRBD1 matches 9 bases. The CDR3 has 16 residues. Losses at the gene ends were 3 bases for V and 9 bases for J; bases not matched to a gene: 12. Germline-derived CDR1 and CDR2 are KGHSH and LQKENI.

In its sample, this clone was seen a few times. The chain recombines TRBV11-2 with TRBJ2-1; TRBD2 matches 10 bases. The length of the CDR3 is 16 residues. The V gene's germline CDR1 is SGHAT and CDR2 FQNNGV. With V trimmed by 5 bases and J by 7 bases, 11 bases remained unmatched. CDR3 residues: CASSHQAGGPMNEQFF. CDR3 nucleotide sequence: TGTGCCAGCAGCCACCAAGCGGGAGGGCCTATGAATGAGCAGTTCTTC. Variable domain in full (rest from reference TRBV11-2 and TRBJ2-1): EAGVAQSPRYKIIEKRQSVAFWCNPISGHATLYWYQQILGQGPKLLIQFQNNGVVDDSQLPKDRFSAERLKGVDSTLKIQPAKLEDSAVYLCASSHQAGGPMNEQFFGPGTRLTVL.

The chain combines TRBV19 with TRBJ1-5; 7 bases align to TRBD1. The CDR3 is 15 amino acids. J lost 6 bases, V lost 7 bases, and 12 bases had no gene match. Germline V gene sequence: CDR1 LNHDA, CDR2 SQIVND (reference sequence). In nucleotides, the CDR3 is TGTGCCAGTACCATAGGACAGGAGCGTCGTCAGCCCCAGCATTTT. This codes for CASTIGQERRQPQHF.

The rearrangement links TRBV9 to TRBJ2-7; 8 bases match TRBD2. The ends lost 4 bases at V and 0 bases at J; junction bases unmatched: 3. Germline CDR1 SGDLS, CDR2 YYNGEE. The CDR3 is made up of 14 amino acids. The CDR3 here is CASSRGGISYEQYF. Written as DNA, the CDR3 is TGTGCCAGCAGCCGGGGGGGTATCTCCTACGAGCAGTACTTC.

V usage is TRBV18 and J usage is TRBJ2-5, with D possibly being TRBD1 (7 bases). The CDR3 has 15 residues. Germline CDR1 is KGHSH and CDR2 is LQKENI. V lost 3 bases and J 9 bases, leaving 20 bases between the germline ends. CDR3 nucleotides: TGTGCCAGCTCACCGGAGGAGGGGGCAAGAGATTCCCAGTACTTC. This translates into CASSPEEGARDSQYF.

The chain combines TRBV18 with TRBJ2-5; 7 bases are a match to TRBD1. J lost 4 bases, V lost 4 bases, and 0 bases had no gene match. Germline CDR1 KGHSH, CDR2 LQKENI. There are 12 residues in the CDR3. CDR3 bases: TGTGCCAGCTCACGACAGGGAGAGACCCAGTACTTC. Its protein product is CASSRQGETQYF.

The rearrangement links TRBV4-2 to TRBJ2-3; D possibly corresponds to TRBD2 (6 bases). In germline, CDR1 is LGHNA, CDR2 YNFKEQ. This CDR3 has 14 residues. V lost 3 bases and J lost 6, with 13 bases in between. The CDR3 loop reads CASSQVLARDTQYF. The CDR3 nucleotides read TGTGCCAGCAGCCAGGTCCTAGCGAGGGATACGCAGTATTTT.

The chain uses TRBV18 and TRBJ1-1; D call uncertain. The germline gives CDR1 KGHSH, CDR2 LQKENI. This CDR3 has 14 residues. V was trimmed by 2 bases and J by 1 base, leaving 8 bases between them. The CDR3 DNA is TGTGCCAGCTCACCAAGACTAGGGAACACTGAAGCTTTCTTT. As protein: CASSPRLGNTEAFF.

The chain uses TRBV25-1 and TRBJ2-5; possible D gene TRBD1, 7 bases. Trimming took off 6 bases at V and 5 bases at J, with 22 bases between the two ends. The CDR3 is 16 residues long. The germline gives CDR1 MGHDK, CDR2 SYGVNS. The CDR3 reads CASRQRGSGGHETQYF. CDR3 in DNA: TGTGCCAGCAGGCAAAGAGGGTCAGGGGGGCACGAGACCCAGTACTTC.

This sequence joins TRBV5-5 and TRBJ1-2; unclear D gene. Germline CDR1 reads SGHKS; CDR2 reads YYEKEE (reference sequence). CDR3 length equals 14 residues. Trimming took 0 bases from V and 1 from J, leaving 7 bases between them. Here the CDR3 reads CASSLEAFNYGYTF. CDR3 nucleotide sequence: TGTGCCAGCAGCTTGGAAGCATTTAACTATGGCTACACCTTC.